The entry below describes one T cell receptor (beta chain). Compared with germline, one end of the junction differs, possibly owing to a read error. In TCRdb, the 5' RACE reads were re-called with MiXCR into one record per CDR3 protein. Among some 8,700 distinct CDR3 sequences listed, approximately 16% were seen once. Looked up from germline, CDR1 is SEHNR and CDR2 is FQNEAQ (reference sequence). CDR3 length: 12 amino acids. The rearrangement uses TRBV7-9 and TRBJ1-2, with D tentatively TRBD1 (5 bases). The clonotype originates from a female donor with breast cancer. Sample: memory CD4+ T cells sorted from blood. As to subset: memory CD4+ T cells, CD4+CD45RO+CD25-. In DNA, the CDR3 is TGCGCCAGCAGCCCCCAGACAGTAGGCTACATCTTC. It is translated as CASSPQTVGYIF.